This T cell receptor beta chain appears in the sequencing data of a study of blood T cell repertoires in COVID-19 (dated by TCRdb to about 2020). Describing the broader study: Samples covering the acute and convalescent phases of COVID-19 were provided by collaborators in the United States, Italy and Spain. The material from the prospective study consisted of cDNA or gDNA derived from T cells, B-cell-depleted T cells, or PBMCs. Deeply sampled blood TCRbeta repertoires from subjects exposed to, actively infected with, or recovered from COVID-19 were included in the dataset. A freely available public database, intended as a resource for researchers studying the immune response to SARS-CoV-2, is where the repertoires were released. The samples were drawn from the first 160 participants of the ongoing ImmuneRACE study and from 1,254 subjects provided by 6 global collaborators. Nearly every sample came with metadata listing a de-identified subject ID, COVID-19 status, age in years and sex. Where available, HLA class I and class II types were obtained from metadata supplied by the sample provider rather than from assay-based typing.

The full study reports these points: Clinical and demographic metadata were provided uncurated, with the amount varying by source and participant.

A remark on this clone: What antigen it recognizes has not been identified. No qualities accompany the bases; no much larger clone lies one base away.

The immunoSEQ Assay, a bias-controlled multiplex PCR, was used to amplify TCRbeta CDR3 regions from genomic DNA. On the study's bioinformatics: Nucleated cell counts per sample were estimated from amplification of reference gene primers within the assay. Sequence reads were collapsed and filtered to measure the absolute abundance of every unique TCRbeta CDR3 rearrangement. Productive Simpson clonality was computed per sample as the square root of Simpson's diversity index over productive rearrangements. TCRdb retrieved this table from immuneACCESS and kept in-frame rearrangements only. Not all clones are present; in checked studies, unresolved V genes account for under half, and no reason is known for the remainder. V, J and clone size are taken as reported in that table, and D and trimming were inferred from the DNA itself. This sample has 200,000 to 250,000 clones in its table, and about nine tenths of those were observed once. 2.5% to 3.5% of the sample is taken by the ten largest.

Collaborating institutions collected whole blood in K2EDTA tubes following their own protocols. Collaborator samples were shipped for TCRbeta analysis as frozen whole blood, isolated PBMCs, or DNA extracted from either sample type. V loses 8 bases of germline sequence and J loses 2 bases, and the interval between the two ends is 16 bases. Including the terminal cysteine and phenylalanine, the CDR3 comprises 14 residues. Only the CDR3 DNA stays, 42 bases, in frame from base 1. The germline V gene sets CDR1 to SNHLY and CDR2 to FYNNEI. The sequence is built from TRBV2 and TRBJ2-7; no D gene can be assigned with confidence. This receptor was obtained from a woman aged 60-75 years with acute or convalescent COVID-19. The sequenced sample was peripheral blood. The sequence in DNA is TGTGCCAGCGTCGCACAAATAGCTCCCTACGAGCAGTACTTC. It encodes CASVAQIAPYEQYF.